A selection of T cell receptor beta chains follows, all from one sample in a study of metastatic and nonmetastatic thyroid tumors. Through MiXCR, TCRdb re-clonotyped the PCR reads. The sample lists 15,000 to 20,000 clones; around 26% were seen once. Sequenced sample: tumor tissue. The source is a female donor with papillary thyroid cancer or a benign thyroid nodule (not recorded which). Some clones in this sample may be carry-over from other donors' samples. CDR3s include the opening cysteine and the closing phenylalanine or tryptophan. D genes are given only for firm matches. A clone size is listed for some rows: how often the clone was seen (once, few, many), or a class if it is expanded.

length | D | J | size | V | CDR3 | DNA
13 | NA | TRBJ1-1 | medium-sized | TRBV25-1 | CASSEILGTKAFF | TGTGCCAGCAGTGAAATCTTGGGCACGAAAGCTTTCTTT
16 | NA | TRBJ2-1 | NA | TRBV19 | CASSKGLGSGYNEQFF | TGTGCCAGTAGTAAAGGGTTAGGGTCAGGCTACAATGAGCAGTTCTTC
14 | NA | TRBJ2-2 | medium-sized | TRBV6-2/TRBV6-3 | CASRNVGATGELFF | TGTGCCAGCAGAAACGTAGGGGCCACCGGGGAGCTGTTTTTT
14 | TRBD1 | TRBJ1-2 | NA | TRBV11-2 | CASSPDRGNYGYTF | TGTGCCAGCAGCCCGGACAGGGGAAACTATGGCTACACCTTC
13 | NA | TRBJ2-7 | medium-sized | TRBV10-2 | CASSDGPTYEQYF | TGCGCCAGCAGTGACGGCCCAACCTACGAGCAGTACTTC
14 | NA | TRBJ1-2 | NA | TRBV20-1 | CSARSVLVNYGYTF | TGCAGTGCTAGATCGGTCCTAGTTAACTATGGCTACACCTTC
13 | NA | TRBJ1-5 | few | TRBV20-1 | CSASQGSNQPQHF | TGCAGTGCTAGCCAGGGTAGCAATCAGCCCCAGCATTTT
12 | NA | TRBJ1-2 | few | TRBV25-1 | CASMGSFYGYTF | TGTGCCAGCATGGGCAGCTTCTATGGCTACACCTTC
16 | TRBD2 | TRBJ2-5 | NA | TRBV6-5 | CASSYPSGEGEETQYF | TGTGCCAGCAGTTACCCTTCGGGGGAGGGAGAAGAGACCCAGTACTTC
16 | TRBD2 | TRBJ2-7 | NA | TRBV27 | CASRRIPGLAGDEQYF | TGTGCCAGCAGACGAATCCCGGGACTAGCGGGAGACGAGCAGTACTTC
15 | NA | TRBJ1-5 | few | TRBV28 | CASSLSDGSNQSRHF | TGTGCCAGCAGTCTCTCGGACGGGAGCAATCAGTCCCGGCATTTT
13 | NA | TRBJ2-7 | few | TRBV11-3 | CASSPGHLHEQYF | TGTGCCAGCAGCCCGGGACACTTACACGAGCAGTACTTC
15 | NA | TRBJ2-3 | NA | TRBV20-1 | CSARESLGDPDTQYF | TGCAGTGCTAGAGAGAGCCTCGGGGACCCAGATACGCAGTATTTT
13 | TRBD2 | TRBJ2-7 | NA | TRBV28 | CASRISGSYEQYF | TGTGCCAGCAGAATTAGCGGGAGTTACGAGCAGTACTTC
14 | NA | TRBJ2-7 | NA | TRBV20-1 | CSARERDSSYEQYF | TGCAGTGCTAGAGAAAGGGATTCATCCTACGAGCAGTACTTC
11 | NA | TRBJ2-5 | medium-sized | TRBV27 | CASRWGETQYF | TGTGCCAGCAGGTGGGGAGAGACCCAGTACTTC
15 | TRBD1 | TRBJ2-1 | NA | TRBV11-1 | CASSSRQGPYNEQFF | TGTGCCAGCAGCTCCCGACAGGGGCCCTACAATGAGCAGTTCTTC
14 | NA | TRBJ2-7 | NA | TRBV19 | CASSIRGLSYEQYF | TGTGCCAGTAGTATCAGGGGCCTCTCCTACGAGCAGTACTTC
16 | NA | TRBJ2-7 | many | TRBV4-3 | CASSQDPASDTDEQYF | TGCGCCAGCAGCCAAGATCCGGCTAGCGACACCGACGAGCAGTACTTC
16 | NA | TRBJ2-1 | few | TRBV6-2/TRBV6-3 | CASSYSIEAAYNEQFF | TGTGCCAGCAGTTACTCGATTGAAGCGGCCTACAATGAGCAGTTCTTC